This is a list of T cell receptor beta chains from one sample in a study of CD8+CD57+ T cells in acquired aplastic anemia. TCRdb analysed the reads with MiXCR anew, one entry per CDR3 protein. The sample has over 150,000 distinct CDR3 sequences; roughly half are singletons. Sequencing was performed on sorted CD4+, CD8+, or CD8+CD57+ T cells (not recorded which) from PBMCs. These receptors were obtained from a human donor with aplastic anemia. Both conserved end residues are part of each CDR3. The order of the fields is J gene, V gene, clone size, D gene, CDR3 protein, CDR3 DNA. The D gene is left open where the match is weak. A row's size may be missing; if present it is once, few, many or a size class.

j_gene: TRBJ2-7; v_gene: TRBV14; abundance: NA; d_gene: NA; CDR3aa: CASSLGLGTYEQYF; CDR3nt: TGTGCCAGCAGTCTAGGACTGGGGACTTACGAGCAGTACTTC
j_gene: TRBJ1-6; v_gene: TRBV2; abundance: NA; d_gene: NA; CDR3aa: CASSDVEAYNSPLHF; CDR3nt: TGTGCCAGCAGTGACGTGGAAGCCTATAATTCACCCCTCCACTTT
j_gene: TRBJ2-2; v_gene: TRBV6-1; abundance: many; d_gene: NA; CDR3aa: CASRPGTGELFF; CDR3nt: TGTGCCAGCAGGCCCGGCACCGGGGAGCTGTTTTTT
j_gene: TRBJ2-3; v_gene: TRBV11-1; abundance: many; d_gene: TRBD1; CDR3aa: CASNPGQGTDTQYF; CDR3nt: TGTGCCAGCAACCCGGGACAGGGGACGGATACGCAGTATTTT
j_gene: TRBJ2-7; v_gene: TRBV5-1; abundance: NA; d_gene: TRBD1; CDR3aa: CASRKDRGTPEDYEQYF; CDR3nt: TGCGCCAGCAGGAAGGACAGGGGAACCCCCGAGGACTACGAGCAGTACTTC
j_gene: TRBJ2-7; v_gene: TRBV7-8; abundance: NA; d_gene: TRBD1; CDR3aa: CASSPRRLQGVEQYF; CDR3nt: TGTGCCAGCAGCCCCCGTCGGCTCCAGGGGGTCGAGCAGTACTTC
j_gene: TRBJ2-7; v_gene: TRBV20-1; abundance: many; d_gene: TRBD1; CDR3aa: CSASGQGLGYEQYF; CDR3nt: TGCAGTGCTAGTGGACAGGGTCTTGGCTACGAGCAGTACTTC
j_gene: TRBJ2-1; v_gene: TRBV6-5; abundance: NA; d_gene: TRBD2; CDR3aa: CASSRLRGGSYNKQFF; CDR3nt: TGTGCCAGCAGCAGGCTACGGGGGGGCTCCTACAATAAGCAGTTCTTC
j_gene: TRBJ2-7; v_gene: TRBV7-9; abundance: NA; d_gene: TRBD2; CDR3aa: CASSPSGVAYEQYF; CDR3nt: TGTGCCAGCAGCCCGAGCGGGGTCGCCTACGAGCAGTACTTC
j_gene: TRBJ1-1; v_gene: TRBV7-9; abundance: many; d_gene: NA; CDR3aa: CASRPAADQNTEAFF; CDR3nt: TGTGCCAGCAGACCGGCGGCCGATCAAAACACTGAAGCTTTCTTT
j_gene: TRBJ2-7; v_gene: TRBV5-1; abundance: NA; d_gene: TRBD1; CDR3aa: CASSGTGVYEQYF; CDR3nt: TGCGCCAGCAGCGGGACAGGGGTGTACGAGCAGTACTTC
j_gene: TRBJ1-6; v_gene: TRBV25-1; abundance: NA; d_gene: TRBD1; CDR3aa: CASSTRTGDYSPLHF; CDR3nt: TGTGCCAGCAGTACCCGGACAGGGGATTATTCACCCCTCCACTTT
j_gene: TRBJ1-6; v_gene: TRBV29-1; abundance: NA; d_gene: TRBD1; CDR3aa: CSVTTGSDNSPLHF; CDR3nt: TGCAGCGTTACGACAGGGTCGGATAATTCACCCCTCCACTTT
j_gene: TRBJ1-4; v_gene: TRBV7-9; abundance: NA; d_gene: NA; CDR3aa: CASSLARGREKLFF; CDR3nt: TGTGCCAGCAGCCTCGCCCGGGGGAGGGAAAAACTGTTTTTT
j_gene: TRBJ2-3; v_gene: TRBV19; abundance: many; d_gene: NA; CDR3aa: CASSILAADTQYF; CDR3nt: TGTGCCAGTAGTATATTAGCGGCAGATACGCAGTATTTT
j_gene: TRBJ2-5; v_gene: TRBV5-4; abundance: many; d_gene: TRBD1; CDR3aa: CASSPDRGATQETQYF; CDR3nt: TGTGCCAGCAGCCCAGACAGGGGGGCGACCCAAGAGACCCAGTACTTC
j_gene: TRBJ2-4; v_gene: TRBV9; abundance: many; d_gene: NA; CDR3aa: CASSAQPGAQNIQYF; CDR3nt: TGTGCCAGCAGCGCGCAGCCAGGGGCCCAAAACATTCAGTACTTC
j_gene: TRBJ1-4; v_gene: TRBV20-1; abundance: few; d_gene: NA; CDR3aa: CSARDAGRQATNEKLFF; CDR3nt: TGCAGTGCTAGAGATGCAGGCAGACAAGCAACTAATGAAAAACTGTTTTTT
j_gene: TRBJ1-3; v_gene: TRBV19; abundance: many; d_gene: NA; CDR3aa: CASRPGPFSGNTIYF; CDR3nt: TGTGCCAGTAGACCGGGACCCTTCTCTGGAAACACCATATATTTT
j_gene: TRBJ1-1; v_gene: TRBV29-1; abundance: few; d_gene: NA; CDR3aa: CSVVRMLNTEAFF; CDR3nt: TGCAGCGTTGTGAGGATGCTGAACACTGAAGCTTTCTTT
j_gene: TRBJ1-5; v_gene: TRBV12-3/TRBV12-4; abundance: many; d_gene: TRBD1; CDR3aa: CASTSGGGVQPQHF; CDR3nt: TGTGCCAGCACTTCAGGGGGGGGAGTTCAGCCCCAGCATTTT
j_gene: TRBJ1-5; v_gene: TRBV19; abundance: many; d_gene: NA; CDR3aa: CASSMGQGRPQHF; CDR3nt: TGTGCCAGTAGTATGGGACAAGGACGTCCCCAGCATTTT
j_gene: TRBJ1-6; v_gene: TRBV7-2; abundance: NA; d_gene: NA; CDR3aa: CASSLGRSDSPLHF; CDR3nt: TGTGCCAGCAGCTTAGGACGGAGTGATTCACCCCTCCACTTT
j_gene: TRBJ1-1; v_gene: TRBV7-9; abundance: NA; d_gene: TRBD1; CDR3aa: CASSRDRVMNTEAFF; CDR3nt: TGTGCCAGCAGCCGTGACAGGGTCATGAACACTGAAGCTTTCTTT
j_gene: TRBJ1-6; v_gene: TRBV10-1; abundance: NA; d_gene: NA; CDR3aa: CASSDAYSPLHF; CDR3nt: TGCGCCAGCAGTGACGCGTATTCACCCCTCCACTTT
j_gene: TRBJ1-5; v_gene: TRBV20-1; abundance: NA; d_gene: TRBD1; CDR3aa: CSACMGQGYQPQHF; CDR3nt: TGCAGTGCCTGTATGGGACAGGGGTATCAGCCCCAGCATTTT
j_gene: TRBJ1-2; v_gene: TRBV14; abundance: NA; d_gene: NA; CDR3aa: CASSLRLSPRGGYTF; CDR3nt: TGTGCCAGCAGCTTGAGGTTATCCCCGAGGGGTGGCTACACCTTC
j_gene: TRBJ1-2; v_gene: TRBV25-1; abundance: NA; d_gene: TRBD1; CDR3aa: CASMAPQGNDVDGYTF; CDR3nt: TGTGCCAGCATGGCCCCACAGGGGAATGATGTGGATGGCTACACCTTC
j_gene: TRBJ2-6; v_gene: TRBV11-2; abundance: NA; d_gene: NA; CDR3aa: CASSSTDSGANVLTF; CDR3nt: TGTGCCAGCAGCTCCACAGACTCTGGGGCCAACGTCCTGACTTTC
j_gene: TRBJ1-6; v_gene: TRBV11-2; abundance: NA; d_gene: TRBD1; CDR3aa: CASSPGGLRTLHF; CDR3nt: TGTGCCAGCAGCCCAGGGGGCCTCAGAACCCTCCACTTT
j_gene: TRBJ2-7; v_gene: TRBV10-3; abundance: NA; d_gene: TRBD1; CDR3aa: CAISESAGGSSYEQYF; CDR3nt: TGTGCCATCAGTGAGTCGGCAGGGGGCAGCTCCTACGAGCAGTACTTC
j_gene: TRBJ2-3; v_gene: TRBV29-1; abundance: NA; d_gene: TRBD2; CDR3aa: CSTPGLAGGDTQYF; CDR3nt: TGCAGCACTCCGGGACTAGCGGGAGGAGATACGCAGTATTTT
j_gene: TRBJ1-2; v_gene: TRBV5-1; abundance: NA; d_gene: NA; CDR3aa: CATGTSGQPNYTF; CDR3nt: TGCGCCACAGGAACGTCGGGGCAGCCGAATTACACCTTC
j_gene: TRBJ2-1; v_gene: TRBV10-1; abundance: NA; d_gene: TRBD2; CDR3aa: CASSLAGAPYNEQFF; CDR3nt: TGCGCCAGCAGTCTAGCGGGGGCCCCCTACAATGAGCAGTTCTTC
j_gene: TRBJ2-5; v_gene: TRBV20-1; abundance: NA; d_gene: TRBD1; CDR3aa: CSGSQGSQETQYF; CDR3nt: TGCAGTGGGTCACAGGGGTCCCAAGAGACCCAGTACTTC
j_gene: TRBJ2-3; v_gene: TRBV2; abundance: NA; d_gene: NA; CDR3aa: CASGLEAMRADTQYF; CDR3nt: TGTGCCAGCGGACTGGAGGCTATGAGGGCAGATACGCAGTATTTT
j_gene: TRBJ1-1; v_gene: TRBV10-2; abundance: NA; d_gene: NA; CDR3aa: CASSEGRELNTEAFF; CDR3nt: TGCGCCAGCAGTGAGGGTAGGGAATTGAACACTGAAGCTTTCTTT
j_gene: TRBJ2-1; v_gene: TRBV5-8; abundance: NA; d_gene: NA; CDR3aa: CASSLGESYNEQFF; CDR3nt: TGTGCCAGCAGCTTGGGTGAGTCCTACAATGAGCAGTTCTTC
j_gene: TRBJ2-1; v_gene: TRBV5-1; abundance: NA; d_gene: NA; CDR3aa: CASARVADNEQFF; CDR3nt: TGCGCCAGTGCTAGAGTGGCCGACAATGAGCAGTTCTTC
j_gene: TRBJ2-7; v_gene: TRBV5-5; abundance: NA; d_gene: TRBD2; CDR3aa: CASSPEWTSGYEQYF; CDR3nt: TGTGCCAGCAGCCCCGAGTGGACTAGCGGCTACGAGCAGTACTTC
j_gene: TRBJ1-2; v_gene: TRBV9; abundance: many; d_gene: NA; CDR3aa: CASSPDGPHYGYTF; CDR3nt: TGTGCCAGCAGTCCAGACGGACCTCACTATGGCTACACCTTC
j_gene: TRBJ2-5; v_gene: TRBV11-2; abundance: many; d_gene: NA; CDR3aa: CASGWVGTTQETQYF; CDR3nt: TGTGCCAGCGGCTGGGTTGGGACCACCCAAGAGACCCAGTACTTC
j_gene: TRBJ1-5; v_gene: TRBV2; abundance: many; d_gene: TRBD1; CDR3aa: CASSEGQLYNQPQHF; CDR3nt: TGTGCCAGCAGTGAGGGACAGCTCTACAATCAGCCCCAGCATTTT
j_gene: TRBJ1-4; v_gene: TRBV5-6; abundance: once; d_gene: NA; CDR3aa: CASSDGGTNEKLFF; CDR3nt: TGTGCCAGCAGCGATGGGGGGACTAATGAAAAACTGTTTTTT
j_gene: TRBJ2-7; v_gene: TRBV12-3/TRBV12-4; abundance: once; d_gene: NA; CDR3aa: CASSPLGGHEQYF; CDR3nt: TGTGCCAGCAGTCCACTTGGCGGACACGAGCAGTACTTC
j_gene: TRBJ1-1; v_gene: TRBV29-1; abundance: NA; d_gene: NA; CDR3aa: CSDSTGENTEAFF; CDR3nt: TGCAGCGACTCGACGGGAGAGAACACTGAAGCTTTCTTT
j_gene: TRBJ2-7; v_gene: TRBV3-1; abundance: many; d_gene: NA; CDR3aa: CASSQEGLGYEQYF; CDR3nt: TGTGCCAGCAGCCAAGAGGGACTGGGCTACGAGCAGTACTTC
j_gene: TRBJ2-2; v_gene: TRBV10-1; abundance: NA; d_gene: TRBD2; CDR3aa: CASRGLAGGLGTGELFF; CDR3nt: TGCGCCAGCAGAGGACTAGCGGGAGGGTTGGGCACCGGGGAGCTGTTTTTT
j_gene: TRBJ1-5; v_gene: TRBV12-3/TRBV12-4; abundance: many; d_gene: NA; CDR3aa: CASRGTGRTDQPQHF; CDR3nt: TGTGCCAGCAGGGGAACAGGGAGAACGGATCAGCCCCAGCATTTT
j_gene: TRBJ1-5; v_gene: TRBV24-1; abundance: NA; d_gene: NA; CDR3aa: CATSDLGGNQPQHF; CDR3nt: TGTGCCACCAGTGATTTGGGCGGCAATCAGCCCCAGCATTTT
j_gene: TRBJ1-3; v_gene: TRBV5-1; abundance: NA; d_gene: NA; CDR3aa: CASSFGTDSSGNTIYF; CDR3nt: TGCGCCAGCAGCTTCGGGACGGACAGCTCTGGAAACACCATATATTTT
j_gene: TRBJ2-1; v_gene: TRBV24-1; abundance: NA; d_gene: TRBD1; CDR3aa: CATSDLRQGEVNEQFF; CDR3nt: TGTGCCACCAGTGATTTGCGACAGGGAGAGGTCAATGAGCAGTTCTTC
j_gene: TRBJ2-1; v_gene: TRBV20-1; abundance: few; d_gene: TRBD2; CDR3aa: CSATGTSFYNEQFF; CDR3nt: TGCAGTGCTACCGGGACTAGTTTTTACAATGAGCAGTTCTTC